Detailed here is one T cell receptor (beta chain). This clone's antigen is unknown. Base qualities are not recorded, but no much larger clone differs from it by a single base. The data were obtained in a study of cytomegalovirus exposure and HLA in healthy donors (dated 2017 in TCRdb). Context from the whole study: An earlier analysis of some 550 of the donors reported more than 250 Gb of sequence data and 117 million unique TCR beta sequences from some 180 million T cells. About 280 gigabases of sequencing data and about 92 million unique TCR sequences made up an early release that covered roughly 670 HLA-typed donors. The genetic ancestry cluster associated with self-reported Caucasian donors included around 76% of the 398 genotyped donors. The aim of the study was to test whether cataloging public T cell receptors could identify signatures of past pathogen exposure. The study used immunosequencing to profile the T cell repertoires of under 700 subjects and linked those repertoires to cytomegalovirus serostatus. A separate validation cohort of roughly 120 different subjects was used in addition to the 666-subject first cohort. To predict cytomegalovirus infection status, the study combined high-throughput TCR immunosequencing, statistical association of individual TCRs with disease status, and machine learning. A later analysis re-examined previously published TCR beta repertoires from roughly 720 donors and added high-resolution HLA genotyping to investigate patterns of TCR occurrence. In the later analysis, no new phenotypic data were used to find candidate immune exposures; instead, reliance was placed on TCR beta sequences and their occurrence across donors. To decide whether each TCR beta V gene segment behaved as functional or pseudogenic, an earlier analysis of approximately 590 of the donors relied on high-throughput TCR beta sequencing. Donor age, sex, ethnicity and CMV serostatus were compiled alongside the repertoire data. In a later genetic analysis, genome-wide SNP genotypes for 398 of the 666 donors were used, and that subset was treated as a discovery cohort. Every repertoire in the discovery cohort had been generated on one and the same sequencing platform. HLA typing included class I and class II loci at four-digit resolution. The number of typed donors differed by locus: about 620-630 for A, B, C, DRB1 and DQB1; roughly 510 for DQA1; 606 for DPA1; and about 470 for DPB1. Four to six DR-DQ haplotypes were handled as single units for association and clustering, since linkage in the cohort was strong. On average, around 240,000 unique TCR beta nucleotide sequences were sequenced per donor among 350 to 400 genotyped donors of the cohort, with 15% to 20% of those sequences being non-productive.

On the study overall, not on this receptor specifically: In a later analysis, TCR association rates were found to vary across HLA loci, with the most associated TCRs seen for DRB1 alleles and the fewest for HLA-C alleles. In the study, approximately 160 TCR beta chains were listed as associated with cytomegalovirus. A later analysis found that HLA-associated TCR beta chains were more clonally expanded and had lower generation probabilities than equally common non-associated chains. The sequencing pipeline was judged likely to have produced a cluster of highly shared sequence variants as a technical artifact. A few of the identified cytomegalovirus-associated TCR beta chains were confirmed in vitro to be specific for cytomegalovirus antigens. Correlated functional status among segregating V segments might reflect linkage disequilibrium, but an unknown experimental factor could not be ruled out. In a later genetic analysis, fewer N-insertions in productive TCRs were reported among donors in an Asian-associated ancestry cluster than the roughly 700-donor mean. The cohort was sequenced for TCR beta chains only, and without alpha or paired-chain data the features that could be detected were limited. According to a later analysis, parvovirus B19, influenza, CMV and Epstein-Barr virus appeared linked to several top co-occurrence clusters. The authors suggested that the approach could potentially be generalized to other disease states and immunological phenotypes. The earlier analysis of 450 to 700 of the donors excluded approximately 17 rarely observed V segments, including chromosome 9 orphons, because counts were too low. A later analysis found that most CMV-associated TCR beta chains appeared HLA-restricted, with HLA associations seemingly driven largely by CMV exposure. A further reported finding was that TCR beta sequences accurately predicted the HLA-A and HLA-B alleles for most subjects in the first cohort. An earlier analysis of several hundred of the donors showed that most TCR beta V segments appeared in productive rearrangements either about 87% or about 30% of the time, which broadly matched IMGT annotations. Sequencing depth was assumed to be roughly uniform across donors in the presence/absence analyses, though that assumption may not hold. When HLA alleles, especially DR and DQ, strongly co-occurred, TCR associations were difficult to assign to individual alleles. Cytomegalovirus status was reported to be diagnosed by the classifier with high specificity and sensitivity in both the original and validation cohorts. Immune exposure information for the cohort was limited to CMV serostatus. An association between a missense DCLRE1C variant and V-gene and J-gene trimming of TCR beta chains was found in a later genetic analysis and replicated in an independent cohort. Because HLA typing was missing for some donors at each locus, association tests included only the typed subset. Most TCR sequences were seen in very few donors, while some public TCRs were found in many individuals. At a false discovery rate of 0.05, a later analysis linked approximately 18,000 TCR beta sequences to specific HLA alleles.

Library preparation used the immunoSEQ multiplex PCR assay. The multiplex PCR relied on a mix of 60 forward primers for TCR Vbeta segments and 13 reverse primers for TCR Jbeta segments. Amplification of the CDR3 region of rearranged TCR beta genes was performed with a multiplex PCR assay on genomic DNA. Amplified TCR beta libraries were sequenced as 87-base-pair reads on the Illumina HiSeq System. Concerning the study's data processing: Across the 670 or so repertoires, a later analysis counted approximately 83 million unique TCR beta chains, roughly 11 million of which were shared by at least two donors. Raw reads were error-corrected and collapsed into unique sequences by a nearest-neighbor algorithm in which closely related sequences were merged to remove PCR and sequencing errors. Alignment of CDR3 sequences to IMGT reference sequences was used to assign V, D and J gene segments. For a sequence to be retained, a match of at least six nucleotides to both a V gene segment and a J gene segment was required. A rearrangement counted as productive if the CDR3 had no stop codons and remained in frame with V and J, and every other rearrangement counted as non-productive. Following IMGT convention, CDR3 was defined as the stretch from the second conserved V-encoded cysteine to the conserved J-encoded phenylalanine. The earlier analysis of 500 to 650 of the donors excluded any sequence lacking an unambiguous match to a single V gene segment. In an earlier analysis of 587 of the donors, V segments were called functional above 56.7% productive rearrangements and were called segregating when the between-donor standard deviation exceeded 5%. A statistical classification framework was built for diagnosing cytomegalovirus status from the catalog of TCR beta chain sequences. In a later analysis, TCR nucleotide sequences were compared against IMGT/GENE-DB human TR gene sequences so that V and J genes could be assigned. The TCRdist pipeline was used in a later analysis to assign CDR3 sequences and most-parsimonious VDJ recombination scenarios. A later analysis defined each TCR beta chain by its CDR3 amino acid sequence plus V-gene family, and excluded reads lacking a unique V-gene family. As a way to deal with suspected cross-contamination and a sequencing artifact, a later analysis dropped approximately 570 nucleotide sequences that were highly shared and had low generation probability. In a later analysis, a clonal expansion index was calculated for each public chain from normalized within-repertoire ranks of inferred template counts. In a later analysis, generation probabilities were computed with a VDJ recombination model fitted to out-of-frame rearrangements, and the resulting probabilities were checked against IGoR. In a later analysis, TCR-TCR, TCR-HLA and TCR-CMV co-occurrence was scored with hypergeometric tests, and a repertoire-size bias correction was applied to TCR pairs. A later analysis estimated false discovery rates by permuting HLA or CMV assignments 20 times. In a later analysis, co-occurring TCRs were grouped using DBSCAN, with TCRdist sequence similarity added in when clustering inside HLA-allele-positive subsets. Repertoires with fewer than 30,000 or more than 120,000 public chains were left out of co-occurrence clustering, as were about 5 repertoires with anomalous nucleotide sharing. TCRdb took this table from immuneACCESS and kept in-frame rearrangements with V and J called. Such tables lack part of the clones; where checked against another copy, unresolved V genes explain under half of the gap, and the rest is unexplained. The D gene and trimming were derived from the DNA, and the V and J assignments and clone size from that table. Recorded for this sample are about 130,000 clones; around 77% of them occurred a single time. Jointly, the top ten make up around 1.2% of the sample.

The cohort was made up of around 720 healthy bone marrow donors. All cohort members were sampled while nominally healthy, although unrecorded immune exposures were likely present. The donor tested CMV seronegative, placing the donor among the approximately 360 seronegative members of the cohort. A peripheral blood sample was collected from each donor, and TCR beta sequencing was performed on peripheral blood mononuclear cells. The Qiagen DNeasy Blood Extraction Kit was used to extract genomic DNA from the blood cell samples. The sequence was collected from a man aged 50-59 years in good health and CMV-seronegative. Sequencing was performed on PBMCs.

The DNA is as follows: TGTGCCATCAGTGGTGGACTAGCCTACAATGAGCAGTTCTTC. Its protein product is CAISGGLAYNEQFF. The rearranged segments are TRBV10-3 and TRBJ2-1, with TRBD2 matching 7 junction bases. V lost 4 bases and J lost 2 bases, and the count of bases not matched to a germline gene is 2. The CDR3, cysteine through phenylalanine, is 14 amino acids long. Solely the CDR3 DNA is kept, with 42 bases framed from the first base. For CDR1 and CDR2, the germline V gene lists ENHRY and SYGVKD.